This is a list of T cell receptor beta chains from one sample in a study of T-cell reconstitution after alpha-beta-depleted transplantation in children. TCRdb passed the PCR reads through MiXCR, listing each CDR3 protein once. The data show about 200,000 distinct CDR3 sequences, approximately 6% seen once. This material consisted of PBMCs, taken before TCRalphabeta/CD19-depleted stem cell transplant. These receptor sequences come from a girl in the first two years of life with combined immunodeficiency, due to receive a stem cell transplant. The CDR3 runs from the conserved cysteine through the conserved F or W. D genes are given only for firm matches. A row's size may be missing; if present it is once, few, many or a size class.

>many|TRBD2|TRBJ2-1|TRBV12-3/TRBV12-4
CASSLWGGNEQFF
TGTGCCAGCAGTTTATGGGGGGGTAATGAGCAGTTCTTC
>many|TRBD2|TRBJ2-1|TRBV4-3
CASSQRLGLAGDGTYNEQFF
TGCGCCAGCAGCCAACGATTAGGACTAGCGGGAGACGGGACCTACAATGAGCAGTTCTTC
>many|.|TRBJ1-6|TRBV20-1
CSARPLSYNSPLHF
TGCAGTGCTAGACCGCTCTCCTATAATTCACCCCTCCACTTT
>many|.|TRBJ2-7|TRBV5-4
CASSLLPSFSYEQYF
TGTGCCAGCAGCTTGCTCCCTAGCTTCTCCTACGAGCAGTACTTC
>many|TRBD2|TRBJ2-1|TRBV20-1
CSARDLAGGLNEQFF
TGCAGTGCTAGGGACCTAGCGGGGGGGCTGAATGAGCAGTTCTTC
>many|.|TRBJ2-2|TRBV6-2/TRBV6-3
CASSYLGVWAGELFF
TGTGCCAGCAGTTACCTAGGGGTTTGGGCCGGGGAGCTGTTTTTT
>.|.|TRBJ1-5|TRBV2
CASSDDGAGQPQHF
TGTGCCAGCAGTGATGACGGAGCCGGGCAGCCCCAGCATTTT
>many|.|TRBJ1-2|TRBV12-3/TRBV12-4
CASSLLGDGYTF
TGTGCCAGCAGTTTGCTTGGGGACGGCTACACCTTC
>many|.|TRBJ1-1|TRBV10-3
CAISDAGTSNTEAFF
TGTGCCATCAGTGATGCCGGGACATCGAACACTGAAGCTTTCTTT
>many|TRBD1|TRBJ2-3|TRBV13
CASSSGGQGAIADTQYF
TGTGCCAGCAGCTCCGGCGGGCAGGGGGCAATTGCAGATACGCAGTATTTT